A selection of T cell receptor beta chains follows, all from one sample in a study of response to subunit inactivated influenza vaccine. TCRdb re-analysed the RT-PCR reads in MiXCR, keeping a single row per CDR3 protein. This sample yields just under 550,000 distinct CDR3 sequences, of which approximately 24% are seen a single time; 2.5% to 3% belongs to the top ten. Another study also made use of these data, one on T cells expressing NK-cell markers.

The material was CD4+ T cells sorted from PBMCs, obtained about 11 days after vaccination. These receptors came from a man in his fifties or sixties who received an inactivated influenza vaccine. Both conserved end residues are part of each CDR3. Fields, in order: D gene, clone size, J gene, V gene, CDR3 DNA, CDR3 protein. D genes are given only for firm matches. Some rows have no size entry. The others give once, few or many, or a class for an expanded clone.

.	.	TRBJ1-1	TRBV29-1	TGCAGCGTTGGTTTGGCGAACACTGAAGCTTTCTTT	CSVGLANTEAFF
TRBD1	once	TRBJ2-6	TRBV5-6	TGTGCCAGCAGCTTACCGGGACAGGGGTTGACCAACGTCCTGACTTTC	CASSLPGQGLTNVLTF
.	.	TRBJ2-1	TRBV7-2	TGTGCCAGCAGCTCCCCGGGGGTAGACTACAATGAGCAGTTCTTC	CASSSPGVDYNEQFF
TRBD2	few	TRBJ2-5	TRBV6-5	TGTGCCAGCAGTTCTAAAGCGGGGGGGCCAGAGACCCAGTACTTC	CASSSKAGGPETQYF
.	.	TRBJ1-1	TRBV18	TGTGCCAGCTCATCACCTCGGGGAGGTGAAGCTTTCTTT	CASSSPRGGEAFF
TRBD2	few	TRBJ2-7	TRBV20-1	TGCAGTGCCAAGGGAGGGCTAGCGGGAGGCAACATCTACGAGCAGTACTTC	CSAKGGLAGGNIYEQYF
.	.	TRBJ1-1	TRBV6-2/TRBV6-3	TGTGCCAGCAGTTACTCGATTGGGAGGACTGAAGCTTTCTTT	CASSYSIGRTEAFF
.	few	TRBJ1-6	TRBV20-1	TGCAGTGCAAGGGAAGACACAGGGTACAATTCACCCCTCCACTTT	CSAREDTGYNSPLHF
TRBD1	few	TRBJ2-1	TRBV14	TGTGCCAGCAGCCAAGGAAGGAGACAGGGGGGATCCTACAATGAGCAGTTCTTC	CASSQGRRQGGSYNEQFF
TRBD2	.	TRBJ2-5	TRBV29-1	TGCAGCTTTCTCCCGGGAGGGGGGGAGACCCAGTACTTC	CSFLPGGGETQYF
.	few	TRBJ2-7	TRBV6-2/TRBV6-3	TGTGCCAGCAAAGTTCCCGGCGGAAGCTCCTACGAGCAGTACTTC	CASKVPGGSSYEQYF
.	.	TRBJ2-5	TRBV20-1	TGCAGTGCTCCCGTTGGGGGTCAAGAGACCCAGTACTTC	CSAPVGGQETQYF
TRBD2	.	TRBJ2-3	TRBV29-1	TGCAGCGTTGCCAGCGGGGGGATTGTAGATACGCAGTATTTT	CSVASGGIVDTQYF
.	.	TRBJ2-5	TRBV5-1	TGCGCCAGCAGTGGTAACCCTCAAGAGACCCAGTACTTC	CASSGNPQETQYF
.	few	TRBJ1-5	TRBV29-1	TGCAGCGTTGTCGCAGGTTCCAATCAGCCCCAGCATTTT	CSVVAGSNQPQHF
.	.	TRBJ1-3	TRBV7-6	TGTGCCAGCAGCTTGGGGAATACTGGAAACACCGTATATTTT	CASSLGNTGNTVYF
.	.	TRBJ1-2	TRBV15	TGTGCCACCCAATACGGGGGGGGAGGCTACACCTTC	CATQYGGGGYTF
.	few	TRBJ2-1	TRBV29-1	TGCAGCGTTGAAGATCTTAGCAGAAATAATGAGCAGTTCTTC	CSVEDLSRNNEQFF
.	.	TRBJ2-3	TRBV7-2	TGTGTCAGCAGCTTCTCTGGGGACACAGATACGCAGTATTTT	CVSSFSGDTDTQYF
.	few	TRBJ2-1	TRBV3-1	TGTGCCAGCAGCGGGGCGTTTGAGCAGTTCTTC	CASSGAFEQFF
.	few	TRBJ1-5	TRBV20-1	TGCAGTGCTAGATTTCCCCCACAGCCCCAGCATTTT	CSARFPPQPQHF
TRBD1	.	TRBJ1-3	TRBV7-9	TGTGCCAGCAGCGCCCCGGGACAGAGACGAAACACCATATATTTT	CASSAPGQRRNTIYF
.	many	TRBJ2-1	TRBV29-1	TGCAGCGTTGAGAGGCTGCTGTACGGGGGTGAGCAGTTCTTC	CSVERLLYGGEQFF
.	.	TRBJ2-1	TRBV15	TGTGCCACCAGCAGAGATCTAAATGAGCAGTTCTTC	CATSRDLNEQFF
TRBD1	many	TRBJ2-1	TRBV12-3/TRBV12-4	TGTGCCAGCAGTATGGGGACAGTCGTGTTGTTC	CASSMGTVVLF
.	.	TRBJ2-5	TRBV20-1	TGCAGTGCTGCCCCTCGGGAGAGGGCTACCGAGACCCAGTACTTC	CSAAPRERATETQYF
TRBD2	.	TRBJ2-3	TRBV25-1	TGTGCCAGCAGTGCACTAGCGGGGATACCAGATACGCAGTATTTT	CASSALAGIPDTQYF
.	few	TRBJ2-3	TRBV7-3	TGTGCCAGCAGCTTATCCGTGGTAGATACGCAGTATTTT	CASSLSVVDTQYF
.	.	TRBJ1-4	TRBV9	TGTGCCAGCAGCGTAGGGGGGCAGGGGAATGAAAAACTGTTTTTT	CASSVGGQGNEKLFF
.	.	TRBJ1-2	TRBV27	TGTGCCAGCAGTTTATATGGAGCAGGGACCGTGGATGGCTACACCTTC	CASSLYGAGTVDGYTF
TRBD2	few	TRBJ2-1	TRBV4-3	TGCGCCAGCAGCCAAGACCCGACTAGCGGGGGGATCAATGAGCAGTTCTTC	CASSQDPTSGGINEQFF
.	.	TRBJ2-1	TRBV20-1	TGCAGTGCCATACAAGGGCCCGAGCGGACAAACTACAATGAGCAGTTCTTC	CSAIQGPERTNYNEQFF
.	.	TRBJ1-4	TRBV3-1	TGTGCCAGCAGTCCTTGGGTGACAGCAGCAACTAATGAAAAACTGTTTTTT	CASSPWVTAATNEKLFF
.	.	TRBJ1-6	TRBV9	TGTGCCAGCAGCGTAGTACCCGGGAGTTCACCCCTCCACTTT	CASSVVPGSSPLHF
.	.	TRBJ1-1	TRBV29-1	TGCAGCGTCACCGCCGGGACACCGAACACTGAAGCTTTCTTT	CSVTAGTPNTEAFF
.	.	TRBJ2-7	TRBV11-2	TGTGCCAGCAGCTTAGATTCGCTTCTACTAACTGGGCAGTACTTC	CASSLDSLLLTGQYF
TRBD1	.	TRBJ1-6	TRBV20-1	TGCAGTGCCGCCCGGGACAGGGATAATTCACCCCTCCACTTT	CSAARDRDNSPLHF
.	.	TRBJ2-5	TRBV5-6	TGTGCCAGCAGCTTGTGGGACAACCATCAAGAGACCCAGTACTTC	CASSLWDNHQETQYF
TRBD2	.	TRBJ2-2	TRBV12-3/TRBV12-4	TGTGCCAGCACAATTATGGGACTAGCGGGGGGGAGGACCGGGGAGCTGTTTTTT	CASTIMGLAGGRTGELFF
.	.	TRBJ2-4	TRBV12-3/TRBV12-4	TGTGCCAGCAGTTTAGGGGTGGCCTACCCTGCCAAAAACATTCAGTACTTC	CASSLGVAYPAKNIQYF
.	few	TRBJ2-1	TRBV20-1	TGCAGTGCCAAGGACCGTGGAACCTACAATGAGCAGTTCTTC	CSAKDRGTYNEQFF
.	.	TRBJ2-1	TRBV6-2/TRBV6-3	TGTGCCAGCAGTTACTCAAAGGGAGGAAGGAGGAATGAGCAGTTCTTC	CASSYSKGGRRNEQFF
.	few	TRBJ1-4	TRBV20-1	TGCAGTGTTCGAATGAGGGAGAGTTACGAAAAACTGTTTTTT	CSVRMRESYEKLFF
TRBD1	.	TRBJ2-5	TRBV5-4	TGTGCCAGCAGCAAGGAACCGGGACAGGGAGGGGAGACCCAGTACTTC	CASSKEPGQGGETQYF
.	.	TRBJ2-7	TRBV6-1	TGTGCCAGCAGTGACCTTTACTACGAGCAGTACTTC	CASSDLYYEQYF
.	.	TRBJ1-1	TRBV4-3	TGCGCCAGCAGCCAAGATTTGGGGGGGACAGAAGCTTTCTTT	CASSQDLGGTEAFF
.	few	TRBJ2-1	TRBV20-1	TGCACTGCTAGACCCCTACTCGCGGAAGTCTACAATGAGCAGTTCTTC	CTARPLLAEVYNEQFF
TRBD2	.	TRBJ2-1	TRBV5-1	TGCGCCAGCAGCTATGCCGGGACTAGCGGAGTTTACAATGAGCAGTTCTTC	CASSYAGTSGVYNEQFF
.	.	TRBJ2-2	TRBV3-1	TGTGCCAGTCGGACTATGACCGGGGAGCTGTTTTTT	CASRTMTGELFF
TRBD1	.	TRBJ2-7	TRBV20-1	TGCAGTGCTGAGACGGGGACAGGGGGACACGAGCAGTACTTC	CSAETGTGGHEQYF
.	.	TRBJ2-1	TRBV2	TGTGCCAGCGATGGAGGCTCCTGGGATGAGCAGTTCTTC	CASDGGSWDEQFF
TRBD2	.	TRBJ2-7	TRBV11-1	TGTGCCAGCAGCTGGAGCGGGGCCTACTATTTACTTACCTACGAGCAGTACTTC	CASSWSGAYYLLTYEQYF
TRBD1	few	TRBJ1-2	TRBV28	TGTGCCAGCAGTCCGAGGACAGGGGGAATACATGGCTACACCTTC	CASSPRTGGIHGYTF
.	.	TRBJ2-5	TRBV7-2	TGTGCCAGCAGCTTATGGGGGGAGGTACAACAAGAGACCCAGTACTTC	CASSLWGEVQQETQYF
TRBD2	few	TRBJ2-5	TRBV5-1	TGCGCCAGCAGCCTCAATCCGGGAGGAGTGGCGACCCAGTACTTC	CASSLNPGGVATQYF
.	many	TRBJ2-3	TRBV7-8	TGTGCCAGCAGCTTAAGGAGGGTAGCGGCTAGCACAGATACGCAGTATTTT	CASSLRRVAASTDTQYF
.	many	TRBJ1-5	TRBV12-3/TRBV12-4	TGTGCCAGCAGTTTAACACCCTCGGCCAGCCGCAATCAGCCCCAGCATTTT	CASSLTPSASRNQPQHF